The 12 T cell receptor beta chains below were found in one sample sequenced in a study of T cells expressing NK-cell markers. For each CDR3 protein, TCRdb gives one entry from its re-call of the 5' RACE reads, without DNA. The sample table includes 250,000 to 300,000 distinct CDR3 sequences. Material for sequencing was blood T cells: a sorted CD56 or NKG2C T cell subset, CD4+ or CD8+ T cells, or bulk PBMC T cells (not recorded which). These receptors were obtained from a woman aged 18 to 75 in good health.

The chain uses TRBV12-3 or TRBV12-4 and TRBJ1-2. This CDR3 is built from 15 residues. CDR3 residues: CASSPRRQSNYGYTF.

J is TRBJ2-2 and V is TRBV7-8; TCRdb selects TRBD2, and the lack of DNA leaves this call unchecked. This CDR3 region has 17 residues. Germline V lookup: CDR1 SGHVS, CDR2 FQNEAQ. CDR3 residues: CASRDYRGRTNTGELFF.

The rearrangement joins TRBV14 to TRBJ2-1; there is no DNA to check the TCRdb D call of TRBD2. Germline V CDR1 and CDR2: SGHDN, FVKESK. The CDR3 consists of 13 residues. The CDR3 region is CASSQRLAGEQFF.

The rearrangement joins TRBV12-3 or TRBV12-4 to TRBJ2-2; no DNA is available, so the TRBD1 call from TCRdb remains unchecked. The CDR3 length is 15 residues. The chain's CDR3 is CASSQTRTGSGELFF.

CDR3 amino acids: CASSMSLAGGTDTQYF. V usage is TRBV19 and J usage is TRBJ2-3; TCRdb gives TRBD2 as the D gene, but with no DNA this cannot be confirmed. Germline CDR1 LNHDA, CDR2 SQIVND (reference sequence). The CDR3 length is 16 residues. The full variable domain, rest sourced from reference TRBV19 and TRBJ2-3, is DGGITQSPKYLFRKEGQNVTLSCEQNLNHDAMYWYRQDPGQGLRLIYYSQIVNDFQKGDIAEGYSVSREKKESFPLTVTSAQKNPTAFYLCASSMSLAGGTDTQYFGPGTRLTVL.

The V gene is TRBV7-2, the J gene TRBJ1-2; TCRdb's D call, TRBD1, is unchecked because there is no DNA. CDR3 size: 15 residues. The germline V gene has CDR1 SGHTA and CDR2 FQGNSA. CDR3: CASSLVDQGAWGYTF. Full variable domain (remainder filled in from reference TRBV7-2 and TRBJ1-2): GAGVSQSPSNKVTEKGKDVELRCDPISGHTALYWYRQSLGQGLEFLIYFQGNSAPDKSGLPSDRFSAERTGGSVSTLTIQRTQQEDSAVYLCASSLVDQGAWGYTFGSGTRLTVV.

This chain links TRBV12-3 or TRBV12-4 with TRBJ1-1. The CDR3 contains 12 residues. The CDR3 loop is CASSLSGDEAFF.

This sequence joins TRBV29-1 and TRBJ2-7; the D call of TRBD1 rests on TCRdb alone, since no DNA is present to check it. The CDR3 runs to 13 residues. The V gene's germline CDR1 is SQVTM and CDR2 ANQGSEA. CDR3 sequence reads: CSVEGARTYEQYF.

The V call is TRBV28, the J call TRBJ1-1; TCRdb reports TRBD1, a call that lacks DNA to check it against. CDR3 length: 13 amino acids. Germline values: CDR1 MDHEN, CDR2 SYDVKM. The CDR3 sequence is CASTGGLNTEAFF.

The chain has TRBV20-1 and TRBJ1-2; absent DNA, TCRdb's TRBD1 call cannot be checked. The CDR3 sequence is 14 residues long. Germline CDR1 reads DFQATT; CDR2 reads SNEGSKA (reference sequence). The chain's CDR3 is CSANRVVGQSGYTF.

The chain carries TRBV12-3 or TRBV12-4 and TRBJ2-1; TCRdb names TRBD2, which stays unverified in the absence of DNA. This CDR3 spans 15 amino acids. The CDR3 reads CASSFGGVPYNEQFF.

The CDR3 sequence: CSVGEGLPQHF. The rearrangement links TRBV29-1 to TRBJ1-5. Germline V lookup: CDR1 SQVTM, CDR2 ANQGSEA. CDR3 length: 11 amino acids.